This TCR beta chain was obtained from a study of blood T cell repertoires in COVID-19. Study details: Sample material is recorded as cDNA or gDNA derived from T cells, B-cell-depleted T cells, or PBMCs.

Trimming stripped 1 base from V and 0 bases from J, with 12 bases between. CDR1 and CDR2 (germline): SEHNR, FQNEAQ (reference sequence). This CDR3 has 16 amino acids. Libraries were prepared by immunoSEQ multiplex PCR; TCRdb keeps only in-frame clonotypes and omits some of them. The data show over 130,000 clones, roughly 88% seen once. This TCR came from a human donor in a cohort sampled during active COVID-19. V usage is TRBV7-9 and J usage is TRBJ1-2; maybe TRBD1 (5 bases). Material for sequencing was peripheral blood. The CDR3 DNA reads TGTGCCAGCAGCTTAGGGGGGACGGGAGCTAACTATGGCTACACCTTC. This translates into CASSLGGTGANYGYTF.